This is a list of T cell receptor beta chains from one sample in a study of technical replicates of blood from a few donors. TCRdb's copy holds only in-frame clones and misses some; the assay was immunoSEQ multiplex PCR. Of 55,000 to 80,000 clones detected, 95% to 98% appear once; the ten largest clones hold over 0.15%. The source material was T cells isolated from PBMCs. Receptor source: a human donor in good health. The CDR3 runs from the conserved cysteine through the conserved F or W. D genes are given only for firm matches. Expanded clones get a size class; other rows say once, few or many, or leave the size out.

v_gene	j_gene	abundance	d_gene	CDR3aa	CDR3nt
TRBV5-1	TRBJ1-4	NA	NA	CASSLAGQINEKLFF	TGCGCCAGCAGCTTGGCCGGACAGATTAATGAAAAACTGTTTTTT
TRBV30	TRBJ2-7	NA	TRBD2	CAWSGSLAGGYEQYF	TGTGCCTGGAGTGGGTCGCTAGCGGGGGGGTACGAGCAGTACTTC
TRBV5-1	TRBJ1-2	NA	NA	CASSPNRGSNYGYTF	TGCGCCAGCAGCCCCAATAGAGGCTCTAACTATGGCTACACCTTC
TRBV6-1	TRBJ1-5	once	TRBD1	CASSESGTANSNQPQHF	TGTGCCAGCAGTGAATCCGGGACAGCTAATAGCAATCAGCCCCAGCATTTT
TRBV28	TRBJ1-2	NA	NA	CASRIAGERAYGYTF	TGTGCCAGCAGGATTGCGGGTGAGCGAGCCTATGGCTACACCTTC
TRBV19	TRBJ2-3	NA	TRBD2	CASMVQRGATDTQYF	TGTGCCAGTATGGTCCAGCGGGGGGCCACAGATACGCAGTATTTT
TRBV2	TRBJ2-7	NA	NA	CASTRQIYEQYF	TGTGCCAGCACGCGACAGATCTACGAGCAGTACTTC
TRBV11-2	TRBJ2-5	NA	TRBD2	CASSSGLGGETQYF	TGTGCCAGCAGCTCCGGACTAGGTGGAGAGACCCAGTACTTC
TRBV4-1	TRBJ1-2	NA	NA	CASTLGPRAENYGYTF	TGCGCCAGCACCCTCGGTCCCCGCGCCGAAAACTATGGCTACACCTTC
TRBV11-3	TRBJ1-5	NA	NA	CASSLDSRVRYSNQPQHF	TGTGCCAGCAGCTTAGACTCCAGGGTCCGTTATAGCAATCAGCCCCAGCATTTT
TRBV28	TRBJ1-1	once	NA	CASSSWGAGAFF	TGTGCCAGCAGTTCCTGGGGCGCCGGGGCTTTCTTT
TRBV28	TRBJ1-2	NA	TRBD1	CASILQGAGGYTF	TGTGCCAGCATCCTACAGGGGGCAGGGGGCTACACCTTC
TRBV4-1	TRBJ2-5	NA	NA	CASSLFSEETQYF	TGCGCCAGCAGCCTTTTTTCCGAAGAGACCCAGTACTTC
TRBV4-2	TRBJ2-7	NA	TRBD2	CASSRSGTLGIGTSGKKRSYEQYF	TGTGCCAGCAGCCGCTCCGGGACCCTCGGTATAGGGACTAGCGGGAAAAAACGCTCCTACGAGCAGTACTTC
TRBV28	TRBJ1-2	few	NA	CASREGIGDYGYTF	TGTGCCAGCAGGGAAGGGATAGGGGACTATGGCTACACCTTC
TRBV5-4	TRBJ2-6	NA	NA	CASTSDRPGANVLTF	TGTGCCAGCACCAGTGACAGGCCCGGGGCCAACGTCCTGACTTTC
TRBV14	TRBJ1-2	NA	NA	CASSPGTIGYTF	TGTGCCAGCAGCCCGGGGACTATTGGCTACACCTTC
TRBV19	TRBJ1-5	NA	NA	CASSIGQYYSNQPQHF	TGTGCCAGTAGTATTGGACAGTACTATAGCAATCAGCCCCAGCATTTT
TRBV7-3	TRBJ2-1	NA	TRBD1	CASSSTGVEQFF	TGTGCCAGCAGCTCGACAGGGGTTGAGCAGTTCTTC
TRBV9	TRBJ2-7	NA	NA	CASSVGDTYEQYF	TGTGCCAGCAGCGTGGGGGACACTTACGAGCAGTACTTC